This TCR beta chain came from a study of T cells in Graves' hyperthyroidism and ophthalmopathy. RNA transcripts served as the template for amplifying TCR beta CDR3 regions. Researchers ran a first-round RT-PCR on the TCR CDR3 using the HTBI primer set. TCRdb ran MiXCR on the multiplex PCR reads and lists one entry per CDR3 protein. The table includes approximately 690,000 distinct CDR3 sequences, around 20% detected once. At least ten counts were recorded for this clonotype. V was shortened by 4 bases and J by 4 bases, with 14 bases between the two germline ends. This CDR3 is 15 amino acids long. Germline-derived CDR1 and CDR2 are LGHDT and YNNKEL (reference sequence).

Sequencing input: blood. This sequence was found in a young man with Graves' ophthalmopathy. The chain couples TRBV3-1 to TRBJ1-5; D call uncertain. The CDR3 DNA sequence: TGTGCCAGCAGCCCCCGTCCGCTAGGGAATCAGCCCCAGCATTTT. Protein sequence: CASSPRPLGNQPQHF.